The 15 T cell receptor beta chains below come from one sample, sequenced in a study of Graves' ophthalmopathy and Graves' hyperthyroidism. From RNA, the CDR3 regions of TCR beta chains were amplified and sequenced. First-round RT-PCR relied on HTBI primers, and a second-round multiplex PCR came next. TCRdb ran MiXCR on the multiplex PCR reads and lists one entry per CDR3 protein. The data contain about 590,000 distinct CDR3 sequences, less than 45% of them singletons. What was sequenced was peripheral blood or thyroid tissue (not recorded which). The source of these receptors is an adult man with Graves' hyperthyroidism.

This chain connects TRBV29-1 to TRBJ1-2; tentative D call: TRBD1 (5 bases). The CDR3 runs to 12 residues. Germline V gene lookup returns CDR1 SQVTM and CDR2 ANQGSEA. V was shortened by 7 bases and J by 8 bases, with 17 bases between the two germline ends. The CDR3: CSAGDGPGGYTF. CDR3 DNA sequence: TGCAGCGCTGGGGATGGGCCAGGGGGCTACACCTTC.

In its sample, this clonotype was seen a few times. This chain joins TRBV12-5 and TRBJ2-6; TRBD2 might be the D (6 bases). CDR1 and CDR2 from the germline V gene are LGHNT and FRNRAP. V gave up 5 bases and J gave up 2 bases, with 19 bases separating them. The CDR3 has 18 amino acids. CDR3 region: CASGLPTSFRPGANVLTF. The CDR3 nucleotides are TGTGCTAGTGGTCTACCGACTAGTTTCAGGCCTGGGGCCAACGTCCTGACTTTC. Full variable domain (missing parts from reference TRBV12-5 and TRBJ2-6): DARVTQTPRHKVTEMGQEVTMRCQPILGHNTVFWYRQTMMQGLELLAYFRNRAPLDDSGMPKDRFSAEMPDATLATLKIQPSEPRDSAVYFCASGLPTSFRPGANVLTFGAGSRLTVL.

This chain joins TRBV9 and TRBJ2-3; D may be TRBD2 (5 bases). The CDR3 has 14 residues. In germline, CDR1 is SGDLS, CDR2 YYNGEE. The V end was cut by 0 bases, the J end by 0 bases, with 5 bases between. CDR3 loop: CASSVAGSTDTQYF. DNA for the CDR3: TGTGCCAGCAGCGTAGCGGGAAGCACAGATACGCAGTATTTT.

A word on this clonotype: A read error may explain this, as a much larger clone is one base away. The V and J genes are TRBV19 and TRBJ1-6, with D unclear. The germline gives CDR1 LNHDA, CDR2 SQIVND (reference sequence). The CDR3 is 12 residues long. CDR3 DNA: TGTGCCAGTACCAACGGGGTTTCACCCCCCCACTTT. It yields the protein CASTNGVSPPHF.

The gene calls are TRBV7-9 and TRBJ2-7, with D hard to call. Germline V gives CDR1 SEHNR, CDR2 FQNEAQ (reference sequence). V was shortened by 4 bases and J by 6 bases, with 10 bases between the two germline ends. The CDR3 sequence is 12 residues long. This chain's CDR3 is CASSSARSEQYF. The CDR3 DNA reads TGTGCCAGCAGCTCCGCGAGGAGCGAGCAGTACTTC. Using reference TRBV7-9 and TRBJ2-7 for the parts outside the CDR3, the full variable domain is DTGVSQNPRHKITKRGQNVTFRCDPISEHNRLYWYRQTLGQGPEFLTYFQNEAQLEKSRLLSDRFSAERPKGSFSTLEIQRTEQGDSAMYLCASSSARSEQYFGPGTRLTVT.

V usage is TRBV12-5 and J usage is TRBJ1-4; 7 nucleotides match TRBD1. The trim removed 6 bases at V and 5 bases at J, leaving 6 bases unmatched. CDR3 length: 14 amino acids. Per germline, CDR1 LGHNT and CDR2 FRNRAP. The CDR3 sequence is CASGRDRRNEKLFF. The DNA for the CDR3 is TGTGCTAGTGGAAGGGACAGACGCAATGAAAAACTGTTTTTT.

The DNA of the CDR3 is TGTGCCAGCAGTGTAGGAAGTAACTATGGCTACACCTTC. It specifies CASSVGSNYGYTF. The V and J genes are TRBV2 and TRBJ1-2; no definite D call. This CDR3 has 13 amino acids. Trimming removed 4 bases at V and 1 base at J, with 7 bases between. Germline CDR1 reads SNHLY; CDR2 reads FYNNEI.

The V call is TRBV7-8, the J call TRBJ2-7; 9 nucleotides line up with TRBD1. The CDR3 sequence is 16 residues long. The V gene end was trimmed by 5 bases and the J gene end by 3 bases; junction bases not matched to a gene: 11. From germline, CDR1 is SGHVS and CDR2 FQNEAQ. The CDR3 DNA sequence: TGTGCCAGCAGCAAGTCAAGGGGACAGGGCATCTACGAGCAGTACTTC. Translation gives CASSKSRGQGIYEQYF.

To note about this clonotype: Here the CDR3 omits its conserved ending phenylalanine or tryptophan, so a read error is the likely source. The J gene is TRBJ2-7, the V gene TRBV7-2, with a weak D call TRBD1 (6 bases). V was trimmed by 5 bases and J by 2 bases, leaving 10 bases between them. This CDR3 spans 13 amino acids. CDR1 and CDR2 from the germline V gene are SGHTA and FQGNSA. The CDR3 sequence: CASSDGDTYEQYL. Here the CDR3 DNA reads TGTGCCAGCAGCGACGGGGACACCTACGAGCAGTACCTC.

At least ten counts were recorded for this clonotype. J is TRBJ1-6 and V is TRBV12-3 or TRBV12-4, with 7 bases matching TRBD1. The CDR3 totals 16 residues. Trimming cost V 4 bases and J 9 bases; bases outside gene matches: 12. The CDR3 loop is CASSSTTGYLSSPLHF. DNA of the CDR3: TGTGCCAGCAGTTCCACGACAGGGTATCTTAGTTCACCCCTCCACTTT.

This clonotype occurred a few times. This sequence joins TRBV30 and TRBJ1-1, with D hard to call. Trimming pared 3 bases from V and 1 base from J, leaving 9 bases between. This CDR3 comprises 13 residues. Per germline, CDR1 GTSNPN and CDR2 SVGIG (reference sequence). CDR3 region: CAWRSRENTEAFF. The CDR3 coding sequence is TGTGCCTGGAGAAGCCGAGAGAACACTGAAGCTTTCTTT.

The rearrangement joins TRBV7-9 to TRBJ2-7; 12 bases map to TRBD1. V trimming: 3 bases; J trimming: 3 bases; junction bases outside the gene matches: 9. The CDR3 consists of 17 residues. Germline CDR1 and CDR2: SEHNR and FQNEAQ (reference sequence). This chain's CDR3 is CASSFRDRGRVIYEQYF. For the CDR3, the DNA is TGTGCCAGCAGCTTCCGGGACAGGGGGCGCGTTATCTACGAGCAGTACTTC.

The sample holds many counts of this clonotype. The chain recombines TRBV29-1 with TRBJ2-7, with D tentatively TRBD1 (6 bases). Germline V gene sequence: CDR1 SQVTM, CDR2 ANQGSEA. The CDR3 is 14 amino acids. Trimming took 4 bases from V and 0 from J, leaving 13 bases between them. The CDR3 DNA reads TGCAGCGTTGGAAGCAGGGGTCACTCCTACGAGCAGTACTTC. It codes for CSVGSRGHSYEQYF.

A few counts support this clonotype. CDR3 bases: TGTGCCAGCAGCTACGTTACGGGTGGCAATCAGCCCCAGCATTTT. Amino acids: CASSYVTGGNQPQHF. V is TRBV7-2 and J is TRBJ1-5; no definite D call. The CDR3 has 15 residues. Germline V gene data show CDR1 as SGHTA and CDR2 as FQGNSA. The V end lost 4 bases, the J end lost 2 bases, and 12 bases lay between the germline ends.

This clonotype showed up many times. The chain couples TRBV29-1 to TRBJ1-2, with TRBD1 identical over 7 bases. The CDR3 has 15 residues. Trimming cost V 4 bases and J 8 bases; bases outside gene matches: 16. Looked up from germline, CDR1 is SQVTM and CDR2 is ANQGSEA. The CDR3 here is CSVAVRFQGESGYTF. CDR3 nucleotides: TGCAGCGTTGCCGTCCGGTTCCAGGGGGAGTCCGGCTACACCTTC.